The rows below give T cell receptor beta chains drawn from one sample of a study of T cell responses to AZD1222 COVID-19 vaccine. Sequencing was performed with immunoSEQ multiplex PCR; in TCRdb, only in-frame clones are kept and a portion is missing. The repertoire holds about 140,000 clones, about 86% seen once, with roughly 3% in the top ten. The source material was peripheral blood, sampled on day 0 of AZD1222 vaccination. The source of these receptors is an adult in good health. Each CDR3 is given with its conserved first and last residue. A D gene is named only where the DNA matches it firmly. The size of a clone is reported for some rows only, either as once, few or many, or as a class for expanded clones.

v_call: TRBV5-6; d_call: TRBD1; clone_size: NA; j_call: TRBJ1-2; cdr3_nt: TGTGCCAGCAGCTTGCTGTCAGGGGGAAACTATGGCTACACCTTC; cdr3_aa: CASSLLSGGNYGYTF
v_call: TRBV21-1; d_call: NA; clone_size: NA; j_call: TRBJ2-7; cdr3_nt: TGTGCCAGCAGCAAAGGGGGGGAGGGACTACAGTACTTC; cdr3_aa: CASSKGGEGLQYF
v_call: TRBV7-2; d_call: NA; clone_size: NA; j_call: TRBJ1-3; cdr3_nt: TGTGCCAGCAGCTTAGGTCTACGCCAGTCTGGAAACACCATATATTTT; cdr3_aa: CASSLGLRQSGNTIYF
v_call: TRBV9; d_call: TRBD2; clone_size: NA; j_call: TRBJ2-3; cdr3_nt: TGTGCCAGCAGCGACGGACTAGCGGGAGGGGCCACAGATACGCAGTATTTT; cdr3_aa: CASSDGLAGGATDTQYF
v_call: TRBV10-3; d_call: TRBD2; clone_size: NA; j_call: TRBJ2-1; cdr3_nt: TGTGCCATCAGTAGCGGGGTTAACAATGAGCAGTTCTTC; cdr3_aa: CAISSGVNNEQFF
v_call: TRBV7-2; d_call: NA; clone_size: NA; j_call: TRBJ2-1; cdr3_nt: TGTGCCAGCAGCTCGTACAAGGCCTCTGCTAGTGAGCAGTTCTTC; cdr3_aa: CASSSYKASASEQFF
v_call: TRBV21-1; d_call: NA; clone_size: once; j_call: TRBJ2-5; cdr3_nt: TGTGCCAGCTACGAACAGGGGCCGTCCTACCGGGAGACCCAGTACTTC; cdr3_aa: CASYEQGPSYRETQYF
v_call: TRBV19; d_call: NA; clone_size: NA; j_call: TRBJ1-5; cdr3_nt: TGTGCCAGTGAAAATGAACATCAGCCCCAGCATTTT; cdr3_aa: CASENEHQPQHF
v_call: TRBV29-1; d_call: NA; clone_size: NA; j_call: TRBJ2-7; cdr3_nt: TGCAGCGTTGCAGTTCGGCTTACCTCCTACGAGCAGTACTTC; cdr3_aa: CSVAVRLTSYEQYF
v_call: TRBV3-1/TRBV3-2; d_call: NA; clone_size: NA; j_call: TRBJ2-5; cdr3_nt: TGTGCCAGCACGTTGCGCCTTGAAGAGACCCAGTACTTC; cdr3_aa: CASTLRLEETQYF
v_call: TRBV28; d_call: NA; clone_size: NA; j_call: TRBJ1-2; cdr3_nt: TGTGCCAGCAGCCAGAAGAGGACCCCGCGCCGCTACACCTTC; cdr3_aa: CASSQKRTPRRYTF
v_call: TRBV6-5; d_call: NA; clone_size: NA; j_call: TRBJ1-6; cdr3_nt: TGTGCCAGCAGTTCCCGAGGGGCGGTTAATTCACCCCTCCACTTT; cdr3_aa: CASSSRGAVNSPLHF
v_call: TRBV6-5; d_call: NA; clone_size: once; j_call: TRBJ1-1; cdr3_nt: TGTGCCAGCAGTTACTCTCCTCCAGCGAACACTGAAGCTTTCTTT; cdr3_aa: CASSYSPPANTEAFF
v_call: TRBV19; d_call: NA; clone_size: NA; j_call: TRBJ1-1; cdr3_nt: TGTGCCAGTAGTATACAGTTTTTGAACACTGAAGCTTTCTTT; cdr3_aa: CASSIQFLNTEAFF
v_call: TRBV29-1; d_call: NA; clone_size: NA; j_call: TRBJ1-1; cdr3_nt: TGCAGCGTTACCTATATGAACACTGAAGCTTTCTTT; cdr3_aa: CSVTYMNTEAFF
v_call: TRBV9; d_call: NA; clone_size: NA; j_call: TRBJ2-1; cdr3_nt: TGTGCCAGCAGCGGCCTGGGGGACAATGAGCAGTTCTTC; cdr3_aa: CASSGLGDNEQFF
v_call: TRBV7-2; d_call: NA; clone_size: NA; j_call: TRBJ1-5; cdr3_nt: TGTGCCAGCAGCTTAGCGATGGGGGCTCAACAGCCCCAGCATTTT; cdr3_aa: CASSLAMGAQQPQHF
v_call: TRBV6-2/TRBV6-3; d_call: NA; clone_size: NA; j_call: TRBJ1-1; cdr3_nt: TGTGCCAGCAGTTACCGACAACTGAACACTGAAGCTTTCTTT; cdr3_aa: CASSYRQLNTEAFF
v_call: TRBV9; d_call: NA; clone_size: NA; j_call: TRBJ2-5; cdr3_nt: TGTGCCAGCAGCCCCTCGACTAGACAGGAGACCCAGTACTTC; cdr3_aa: CASSPSTRQETQYF
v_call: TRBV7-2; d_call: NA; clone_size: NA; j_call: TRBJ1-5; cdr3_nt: TGTGCCAGCAGCTTAGAATGGGCAGGGCCGAGCAATCAGCCCCAGCATTTT; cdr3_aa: CASSLEWAGPSNQPQHF
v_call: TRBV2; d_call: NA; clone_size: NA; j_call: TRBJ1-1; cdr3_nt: TGTGCCAGCAAAAAAAGAGTGACAGGTGAAGCTTTCTTT; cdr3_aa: CASKKRVTGEAFF
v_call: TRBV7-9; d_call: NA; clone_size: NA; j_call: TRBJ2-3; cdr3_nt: TGTGCCAGCAGCCCGAGGAGGGGCCGTACAGATACGCAGTATTTT; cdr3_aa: CASSPRRGRTDTQYF
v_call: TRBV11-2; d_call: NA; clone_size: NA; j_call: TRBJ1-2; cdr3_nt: TGTGCCAGCAGCCCCGAGGGCTATGGCTACACCTTC; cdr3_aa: CASSPEGYGYTF
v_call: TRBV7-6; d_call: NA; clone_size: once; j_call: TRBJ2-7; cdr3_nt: TGTGCCAGCAGCTTAGTTAGTTCTGACGAGCAGTACTTC; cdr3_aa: CASSLVSSDEQYF
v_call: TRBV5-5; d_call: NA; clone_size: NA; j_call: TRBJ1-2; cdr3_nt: TGTGCCAGCAGCGGGGCAGGCCTCCCTAACTATGGCTACACCTTC; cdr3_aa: CASSGAGLPNYGYTF
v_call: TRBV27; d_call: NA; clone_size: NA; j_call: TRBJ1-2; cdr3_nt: TGTGCCAGCAGTTTAATAGGGGGGCTATATGGCTACACCTTC; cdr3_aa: CASSLIGGLYGYTF
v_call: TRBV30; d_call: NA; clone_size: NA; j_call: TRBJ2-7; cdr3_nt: TGTGCCGCAGGGGACGCTGCACACTCCTACGAGCAGTACTTC; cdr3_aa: CAAGDAAHSYEQYF
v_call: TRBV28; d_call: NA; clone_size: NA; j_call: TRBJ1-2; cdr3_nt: TGTGCCAGCAGTTTTGTAGGGGTTTATGGCTACACCTTC; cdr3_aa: CASSFVGVYGYTF